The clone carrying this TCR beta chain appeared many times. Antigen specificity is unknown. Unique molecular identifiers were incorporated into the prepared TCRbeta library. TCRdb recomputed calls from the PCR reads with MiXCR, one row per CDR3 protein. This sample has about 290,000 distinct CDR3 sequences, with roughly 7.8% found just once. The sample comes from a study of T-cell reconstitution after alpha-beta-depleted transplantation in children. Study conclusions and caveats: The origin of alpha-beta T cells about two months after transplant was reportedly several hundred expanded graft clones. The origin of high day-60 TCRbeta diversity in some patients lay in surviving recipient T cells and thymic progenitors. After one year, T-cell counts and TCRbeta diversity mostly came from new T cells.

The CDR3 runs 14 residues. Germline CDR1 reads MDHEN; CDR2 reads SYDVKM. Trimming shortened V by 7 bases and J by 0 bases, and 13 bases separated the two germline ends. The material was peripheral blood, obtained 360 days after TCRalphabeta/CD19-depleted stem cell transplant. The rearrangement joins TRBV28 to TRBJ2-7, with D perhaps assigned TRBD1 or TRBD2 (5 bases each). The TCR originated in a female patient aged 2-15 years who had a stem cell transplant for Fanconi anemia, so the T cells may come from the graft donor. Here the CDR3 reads CASISRDPSYEQYF. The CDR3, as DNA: TGTGCCAGCATCAGCCGGGACCCCTCCTACGAGCAGTACTTC.